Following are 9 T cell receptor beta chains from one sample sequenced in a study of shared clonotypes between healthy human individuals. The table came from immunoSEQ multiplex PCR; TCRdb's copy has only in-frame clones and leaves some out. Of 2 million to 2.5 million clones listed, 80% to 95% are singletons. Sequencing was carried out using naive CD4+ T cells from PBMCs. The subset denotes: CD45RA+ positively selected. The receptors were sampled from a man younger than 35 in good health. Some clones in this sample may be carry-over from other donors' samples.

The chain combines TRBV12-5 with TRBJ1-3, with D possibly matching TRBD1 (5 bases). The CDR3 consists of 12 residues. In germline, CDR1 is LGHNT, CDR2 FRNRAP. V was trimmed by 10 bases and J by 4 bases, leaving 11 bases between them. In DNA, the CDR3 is TGTGCTACTCAGGGAGGGGGAAACACCATATATTTT. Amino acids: CATQGGGNTIYF.

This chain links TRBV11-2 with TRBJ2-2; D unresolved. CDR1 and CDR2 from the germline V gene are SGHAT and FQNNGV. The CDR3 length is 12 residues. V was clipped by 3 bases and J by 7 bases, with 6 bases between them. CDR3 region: CASSLLVGELFF. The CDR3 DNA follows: TGTGCCAGCAGCTTGTTGGTCGGGGAGCTGTTTTTT.

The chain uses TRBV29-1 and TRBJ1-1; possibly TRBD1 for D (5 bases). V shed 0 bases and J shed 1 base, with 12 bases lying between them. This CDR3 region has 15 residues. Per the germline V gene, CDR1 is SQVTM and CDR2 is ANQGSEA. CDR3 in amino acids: CSVEDISRANTEAFF. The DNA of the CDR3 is TGCAGCGTTGAAGATATTTCCAGGGCGAACACTGAAGCTTTCTTT.

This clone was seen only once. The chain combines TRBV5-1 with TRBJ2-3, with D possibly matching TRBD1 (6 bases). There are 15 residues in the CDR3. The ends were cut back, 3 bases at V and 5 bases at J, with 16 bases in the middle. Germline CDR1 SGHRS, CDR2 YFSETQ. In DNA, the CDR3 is TGCGCCAGCAGCTCCCCGAGGGCAGGGGAAGATACGCAGTATTTT. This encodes CASSSPRAGEDTQYF.

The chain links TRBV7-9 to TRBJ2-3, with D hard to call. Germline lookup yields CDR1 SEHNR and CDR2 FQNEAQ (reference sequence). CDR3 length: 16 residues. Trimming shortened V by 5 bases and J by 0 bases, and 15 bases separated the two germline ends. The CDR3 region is CASSPLRVRSTDTQYF. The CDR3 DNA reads TGTGCCAGCAGCCCACTACGGGTCCGCAGCACAGATACGCAGTATTTT.

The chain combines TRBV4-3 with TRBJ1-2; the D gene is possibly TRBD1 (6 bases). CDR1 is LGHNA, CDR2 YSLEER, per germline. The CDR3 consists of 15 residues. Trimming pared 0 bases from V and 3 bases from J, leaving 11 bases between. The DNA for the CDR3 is TGCGCCAGCAGCCAAGAGTCGGGGGCCTACTATGGCTACACCTTC. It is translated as CASSQESGAYYGYTF.

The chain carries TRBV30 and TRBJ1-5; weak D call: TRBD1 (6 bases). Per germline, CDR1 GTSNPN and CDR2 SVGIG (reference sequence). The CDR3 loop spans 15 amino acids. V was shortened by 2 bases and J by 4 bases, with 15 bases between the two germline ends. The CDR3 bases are TGTGCCTGGAGTCGGGCAGGGAGGGGGAATCAGCCCCAGCATTTT. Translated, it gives CAWSRAGRGNQPQHF.

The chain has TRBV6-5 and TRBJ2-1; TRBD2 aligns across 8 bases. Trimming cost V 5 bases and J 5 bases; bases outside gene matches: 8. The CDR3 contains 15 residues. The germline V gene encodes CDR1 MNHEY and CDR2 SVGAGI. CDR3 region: CASSRSGALNNEQFF. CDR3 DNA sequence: TGTGCCAGCAGTCGTAGCGGGGCGCTTAACAATGAGCAGTTCTTC.

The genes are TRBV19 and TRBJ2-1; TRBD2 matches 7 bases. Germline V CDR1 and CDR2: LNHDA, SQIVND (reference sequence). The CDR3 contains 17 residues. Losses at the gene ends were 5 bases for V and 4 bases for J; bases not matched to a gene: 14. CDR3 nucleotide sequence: TGTGCCAGTAGTGCTTCCCTACTAGCGCGCACTTACAATGAGCAGTTCTTC. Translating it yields CASSASLLARTYNEQFF.